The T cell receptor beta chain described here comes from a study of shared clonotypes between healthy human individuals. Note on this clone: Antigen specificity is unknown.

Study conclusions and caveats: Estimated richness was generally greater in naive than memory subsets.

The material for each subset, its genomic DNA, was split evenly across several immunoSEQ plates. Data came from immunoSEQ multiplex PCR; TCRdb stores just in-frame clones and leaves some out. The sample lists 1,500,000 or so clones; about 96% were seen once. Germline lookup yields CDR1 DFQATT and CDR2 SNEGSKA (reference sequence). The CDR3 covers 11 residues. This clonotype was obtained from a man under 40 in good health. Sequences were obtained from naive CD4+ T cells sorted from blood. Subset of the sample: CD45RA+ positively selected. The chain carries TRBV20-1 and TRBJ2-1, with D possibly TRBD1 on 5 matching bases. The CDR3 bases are TGCAGAGGGGCCACCTACAATGAGCAGTTCTTC. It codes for CRGATYNEQFF.